Listed here are 21 T cell receptor beta chains from one sample, sequenced in a study of T cells in Graves' hyperthyroidism and ophthalmopathy. Template material for amplifying TCR beta CDR3 regions consisted of RNA transcripts. Carried out on the TCR CDR3, a first-round RT-PCR used the HTBI primer set. TCRdb re-derived calls from the multiplex PCR reads in MiXCR, one entry per CDR3 protein. The sample shows around 340,000 distinct CDR3 sequences, around a sixth of them seen only once. The source material was blood. The receptors originated from a woman aged 50 to 60 with Graves' hyperthyroidism.

This clonotype was picked up many times. This chain links TRBV5-1 with TRBJ2-3; 9 nucleotides line up with TRBD1. Germline V gene data show CDR1 as SGHRS and CDR2 as YFSETQ. The CDR3 totals 14 residues. V lost 2 bases, J lost 5 bases, and 3 bases stayed unmatched. The CDR3 DNA follows: TGCGCCAGCAGCTTACAGGGGGCTCAAGATACGCAGTATTTT. This sequence encodes CASSLQGAQDTQYF.

The rearrangement links TRBV5-1 to TRBJ1-6; D remains unclear. Germline CDR1 reads SGHRS; CDR2 reads YFSETQ. The CDR3 runs 13 residues. V lost 4 bases and J 8 bases, leaving 10 bases between the germline ends. The CDR3 reads CASSASGYSPLHF. The CDR3 DNA reads TGCGCCAGCAGCGCCTCAGGTTATTCACCCCTCCACTTT. Together with reference TRBV5-1 and TRBJ1-6, the CDR3 gives the full variable domain: KAGVTQTPRYLIKTRGQQVTLSCSPISGHRSVSWYQQTPGQGLQFLFEYFSETQRNKGNFPGRFSGRQFSNSRSEMNVSTLELGDSALYLCASSASGYSPLHFGNGTRLTVT.

This chain connects TRBV7-2 to TRBJ2-7; no clear D gene. The better agreement between TRBJ2-1 and the DNA end casts doubt on the J call. This CDR3 contains 17 residues. Germline loops: CDR1 SGHTA, CDR2 FQGNSA. The CDR3 DNA reads as TGTGCCAGCAGCCCATCCTCCGGGCAGGCGAGCTCCTACGAGCAGTTCTTC. The encoded protein is CASSPSSGQASSYEQFF.

The chain uses TRBV2 and TRBJ2-3; D unclear. Between the trimmed V and J ends, which lost 9 bases and 4 bases, there was a span of 11 bases. CDR3 length: 12 residues. Per germline, CDR1 SNHLY and CDR2 FYNNEI. The CDR3 region is CASNARADTQYF. The CDR3 nucleotides are TGTGCCAGTAATGCCCGCGCAGATACGCAGTATTTT. Filled out from reference TRBV2 and TRBJ2-3, the complete variable domain reads EPEVTQTPSHQVTQMGQEVILRCVPISNHLYFYWYRQILGQKVEFLVSFYNNEISEKSEIFDDQFSVERPDGSNFTLKIRSTKLEDSAMYFCASNARADTQYFGPGTRLTVL.

A few counts support this clonotype. This chain links TRBV20-1 with TRBJ1-2; D might be TRBD1 (5 bases). The germline CDR1 and CDR2 sequences are DFQATT and SNEGSKA (reference sequence). Trimming took off 4 bases at V and 7 bases at J, with 19 bases between the two ends. The CDR3 spans 14 residues. DNA for the CDR3: TGCAGTGCTACTCCGGGACTGCTTCACGGTGGCTACACCTTC. Residues: CSATPGLLHGGYTF.

In this sample, this clonotype turned up a few times. This chain connects TRBV20-1 to TRBJ1-6; TRBD1 matches at 9 bases. CDR1 DFQATT and CDR2 SNEGSKA come from the germline V gene (reference sequence). CDR3 length equals 15 residues. With 3 bases clipped from V and 9 bases from J, the junction kept 9 bases outside the gene matches. The CDR3 protein is CSASHTGGNGSPLHF. CDR3 DNA sequence: TGCAGTGCTAGTCATACAGGGGGCAACGGTTCACCCCTCCACTTT.

This clonotype was picked up many times. J is TRBJ2-7 and V is TRBV12-3 or TRBV12-4, with TRBD1 matching over 8 bases. The CDR3 is 15 amino acids. The trim removed 1 base at V and 0 bases at J, leaving 2 bases unmatched. CDR3 loop: CASSLGQGHSYEQYF. The CDR3 DNA sequence: TGTGCCAGCAGTTTAGGACAGGGGCACTCCTACGAGCAGTACTTC.

This clonotype was picked up many times. V is TRBV18 and J is TRBJ1-1; tentatively, D is TRBD1 (6 bases). V was pared by 4 bases and J by 4 bases, with 10 bases between. This CDR3 spans 13 amino acids. Germline loops: CDR1 KGHSH, CDR2 LQKENI. The CDR3 DNA reads TGTGCCAGCTCACAGGGGGGGGTCACTGAAGCTTTCTTT. Translating gives CASSQGGVTEAFF.

This clonotype has a handful of counts. The CDR3 is CASSFALAGLSYEQYF. As DNA, the CDR3 is TGTGCCAGCAGTTTTGCGCTAGCGGGCCTCTCCTACGAGCAGTACTTC. The rearrangement joins TRBV28 to TRBJ2-7, with 8 bases that match TRBD2. The CDR3 extends over 16 amino acids. Trimming cost V 3 bases and J 0 bases; bases outside gene matches: 7. The germline V gene encodes CDR1 MDHEN and CDR2 SYDVKM.

V and J are TRBV7-2 and TRBJ1-2; weak D call: TRBD1 (6 bases). Germline values: CDR1 SGHTA, CDR2 FQGNSA. The CDR3 length is 12 residues. V was shortened by 9 bases and J by 1 base, with 9 bases between the two germline ends. The CDR3 loop is CASQGINYGYTF. The DNA of the CDR3 is TGTGCCAGTCAGGGGATTAACTATGGCTACACCTTC.

The CDR3 here is CASSLVRGLAGVDTQYF. The CDR3 DNA follows: TGCGCCAGCAGCTTGGTCAGGGGGCTAGCGGGGGTGGATACGCAGTATTTT. The chain is built from TRBV5-1 and TRBJ2-3; 10 nucleotides line up with TRBD2. The CDR3 is 17 amino acids. Germline trimming cut 0 bases from V and 6 bases from J; bases unmatched to any gene: 10. CDR1 and CDR2 from the germline V gene are SGHRS and YFSETQ.

This clonotype showed up many times. J is TRBJ1-4 and V is TRBV20-1; 8 positions agree with TRBD1. In germline, CDR1 is DFQATT, CDR2 SNEGSKA (reference sequence). This CDR3 has 14 amino acids. With 3 bases clipped from V and 3 bases from J, the junction kept 3 bases outside the gene matches. This chain's CDR3 is CSASWGQANEKLFF. CDR3 in DNA: TGCAGTGCTAGTTGGGGACAGGCTAATGAAAAACTGTTTTTT.

This clonotype was picked up many times. This chain links TRBV18 with TRBJ1-1; D unresolved. Germline V gene data show CDR1 as KGHSH and CDR2 as LQKENI. Trimming removed 3 bases at V and 6 bases at J, with 14 bases between. CDR3 length equals 14 residues. CDR3 loop: CASSPMGLRAEAFF. CDR3 bases: TGTGCCAGCTCACCGATGGGGTTAAGGGCTGAAGCTTTCTTT.

The rearrangement joins TRBV20-1 to TRBJ2-3; no clear D. Germline-derived CDR1 and CDR2 are DFQATT and SNEGSKA (reference sequence). V lost 5 bases and J lost 6, with 9 bases in between. The CDR3 has 11 amino acids. CDR3 bases: TGCAGTGCTTACCATCCCGATACGCAGTATTTT. Translation: CSAYHPDTQYF.

In this sample, this clonotype turned up many times. The J gene is TRBJ1-6, the V gene TRBV11-2, with 8 bases identical to TRBD1. Germline-derived CDR1 and CDR2 are SGHAT and FQNNGV. Germline trimming cut 5 bases from V and 10 bases from J; bases unmatched to any gene: 1. The CDR3 loop spans 12 amino acids. The CDR3 nucleotides are TGTGCCAGCAGCGACAGGGGATCACCCCTCCACTTT. As protein: CASSDRGSPLHF.

The chain uses TRBV20-1 and TRBJ1-4, with a possible D match to TRBD1 (6 bases). The V end was cut by 2 bases, the J end by 3 bases, with 13 bases between. Germline V lookup: CDR1 DFQATT, CDR2 SNEGSKA (reference sequence). This CDR3 has 15 residues. Here the CDR3 DNA reads TGCAGTGCTAGAAGCGGGACAACGGCTAATGAAAAACTGTTTTTT. It yields the protein CSARSGTTANEKLFF.

This rearrangement joins TRBV5-1 to TRBJ2-3; 10 bases are shared with TRBD2. Germline V gene sequence: CDR1 SGHRS, CDR2 YFSETQ. CDR3 length: 16 amino acids. The J segment lost 2 bases and the V segment lost 3 bases, leaving 6 bases of the junction unmatched. CDR3 region: CASSSMGLAHTDTQYF. The CDR3 DNA reads TGCGCCAGCAGCTCCATGGGACTAGCGCACACAGATACGCAGTATTTT.

There are a few counts of this clonotype. The chain recombines TRBV12-3 or TRBV12-4 with TRBJ2-1, with 16 bases lining up with TRBD2. CDR3 length: 16 residues. With V trimmed by 4 bases and J by 9 bases, 6 bases remained unmatched. This CDR3 is CASSSGTSGGAGEQFF. For the CDR3, the DNA is TGTGCCAGCAGTTCCGGGACTAGCGGGGGGGCGGGTGAGCAGTTCTTC.

The genes are TRBV19 and TRBJ2-7, with 9 positions matching TRBD1. V was clipped by 5 bases and J by 0 bases; unmatched bases: 5. CDR1 and CDR2 from the germline V gene are LNHDA and SQIVND (reference sequence). CDR3 length: 15 amino acids. The CDR3 DNA follows: TGTGCCAGTAGTGAGAGACAGGGGGACTCCTACGAGCAGTACTTC. Its protein product is CASSERQGDSYEQYF.

This clonotype was counted between two and nine times. The V gene is TRBV4-1, the J gene TRBJ1-1; D is unresolved. The CDR3 runs 12 residues. The V end was cut by 1 base, the J end by 7 bases, with 7 bases between. In germline, CDR1 is MGHRA, CDR2 YSYEKL. This chain's CDR3 is CASSQGAGEAFF. The DNA of the CDR3 is TGCGCCAGCAGCCAAGGCGCGGGTGAAGCTTTCTTT.

This clonotype was counted at least ten times. The chain uses TRBV20-1 and TRBJ2-5; the match to TRBD2 covers 13 bases. Germline values: CDR1 DFQATT, CDR2 SNEGSKA (reference sequence). The length of the CDR3 is 18 residues. After removal of 4 bases from V and 3 bases from J, the junction contained 14 bases not matched to a gene. As DNA, the CDR3 is TGCAGTGCTACCCGACGGGGGACTAGCGGGATCTGGGAAGAGACCCAGTACTTC. Protein sequence: CSATRRGTSGIWEETQYF.